The 15 T cell receptor beta chains given below trace back to one sample, sequenced in a study of T-cell memory formation after mild COVID-19. Each CDR3 protein gets one entry after TCRdb re-called the 5' RACE reads with MiXCR. The profile shows hundreds of thousands of distinct CDR3 sequences, roughly 20% of them singletons. Material: PBMCs or a T cell subset sorted from them (not recorded which). All receptors derive from an adult woman who had mild COVID-19 (a few samples of this study predate the infection). Cell type and time point are not known.

The chain couples TRBV11-2 to TRBJ1-1; no reliable D call. The CDR3 contains 17 residues. Per the germline V gene, CDR1 is SGHAT and CDR2 is FQNNGV. The V and J ends lost 4 bases and 4 bases respectively, with 22 bases between them. The CDR3 DNA is TGTGCCAGCAGCTCACATAGGTCAAGGGTGGGAGGCACTGAAGCTTTCTTT. This encodes CASSSHRSRVGGTEAFF.

This clonotype was picked up many times. The rearrangement joins TRBV6-1 to TRBJ2-7; 11 bases line up with TRBD1. The CDR3 is 13 amino acids. V shed 10 bases and J 2 bases; nucleotides not matched to a gene: 4. CDR1 MNHNS and CDR2 SASEGT come from the germline V gene. DNA of the CDR3: TGTGCCACCGGGACAGGGGGGCCCTACGAGCAGTACTTC. Its protein product is CATGTGGPYEQYF.

This chain connects TRBV9 to TRBJ1-2; a weak D match, TRBD1 (6 bases). The CDR3 spans 14 residues. Germline CDR1 and CDR2: SGDLS and YYNGEE. Trimming took 0 bases from V and 4 from J, leaving 10 bases between them. The CDR3 sequence is CASSVGGGSYGYTF. The CDR3 DNA reads as TGTGCCAGCAGCGTAGGTGGGGGCAGCTATGGCTACACCTTC.

The rearrangement joins TRBV7-9 to TRBJ1-2, with TRBD1 as a possible D gene (5 bases). The CDR3 has 13 amino acids. Germline V CDR1 and CDR2: SEHNR, FQNEAQ (reference sequence). V was pared by 4 bases and J by 7 bases, with 13 bases between. CDR3 region: CASSYPGGAGYTF. The DNA for the CDR3 is TGTGCCAGCAGCTACCCAGGTGGGGCTGGCTACACCTTC.

In its sample, this clonotype was seen a few times. This chain links TRBV7-6 with TRBJ2-3; TRBD2 is a possible D gene (6 bases). CDR1 and CDR2 from the germline V gene are SGHVS and FNYEAQ. This CDR3 spans 15 amino acids. Deletions cut 0 bases from V and 2 bases from J, with 9 bases between. CDR3 loop: CASSLAREATDTQYF. The CDR3 region has the DNA TGTGCCAGCAGCTTAGCGAGGGAGGCCACAGATACGCAGTATTTT.

This clonotype appeared a few times. The chain uses TRBV7-3 and TRBJ2-2; 12 bases fit TRBD2. Germline loops: CDR1 SGHTA, CDR2 FQGTGA. The CDR3 contains 15 residues. The junction had 7 bases not matched to a gene; V was cut back by 4 bases and J by 10 bases. The CDR3 here is CASSSGLAGNQELFF. Written as DNA, the CDR3 is TGTGCCAGCAGCTCAGGACTAGCGGGGAACCAGGAGCTGTTTTTT.

This clonotype was picked up a small number of times. The CDR3 loop reads CASSPDRGLTEAFF. Here the CDR3 DNA reads TGTGCCAGCAGTCCCGACAGGGGGCTGACTGAAGCTTTCTTT. The V gene is TRBV6-5, the J gene TRBJ1-1, with 10 bases that match TRBD1. Germline loops: CDR1 MNHEY, CDR2 SVGAGI. This CDR3 has 14 residues. J was trimmed by 5 bases and V by 5 bases; bases with no gene match: 5.

The chain recombines TRBV7-2 with TRBJ1-4; TRBD1 aligns across 7 bases. The CDR3 loop spans 16 amino acids. V shed 5 bases, J shed 2 bases, and the junction held 8 bases outside the gene matches. Germline CDR1 reads SGHTA; CDR2 reads FQGNSA. In DNA, the CDR3 is TGTGCCAGCAGCCCAACGGCGACAGGGACTAATGAAAAACTGTTTTTT. It translates to CASSPTATGTNEKLFF.

This clonotype was detected a few times. The genes are TRBV9 and TRBJ1-1; the match to TRBD1 covers 7 bases. V lost 0 bases to trimming and J lost 5 bases; unmatched junction nucleotides: 4. Per the germline V gene, CDR1 is SGDLS and CDR2 is YYNGEE. The CDR3 contains 14 residues. The CDR3 sequence is CASSVEGAGTEAFF. In DNA form, the CDR3 reads TGTGCCAGCAGCGTAGAGGGGGCGGGTACTGAAGCTTTCTTT. Supplemented by reference TRBV9 and TRBJ1-1, the full variable domain reads DSGVTQTPKHLITATGQRVTLRCSPRSGDLSVYWYQQSLDQGLQFLIQYYNGEERAKGNILERFSAQQFPDLHSELNLSSLELGDSALYFCASSVEGAGTEAFFGQGTRLTVV.

V gene TRBV12-3 or TRBV12-4 combines with J gene TRBJ2-7; 9 bases agree with TRBD2. V lost 2 bases to trimming and J lost 7 bases; unmatched junction nucleotides: 9. The CDR3 spans 15 residues. The CDR3 region is CASSLRLAGVDEQYF. CDR3 DNA sequence: TGTGCCAGCAGTTTACGGTTAGCGGGAGTGGATGAGCAGTACTTC.

The sample holds a few counts of this clonotype. The chain joins TRBV25-1 to TRBJ2-7, with 9 bases lining up with TRBD1. The CDR3 spans 15 residues. In germline, CDR1 is MGHDK, CDR2 SYGVNS. V was clipped by 4 bases and J by 3 bases; unmatched bases: 7. CDR3: CASSVIQGARYEQYF. The CDR3 bases are TGTGCCAGCAGTGTCATACAGGGGGCGCGCTACGAGCAGTACTTC.

For the CDR3, the DNA is TGTGCCAGCAGCCTGGACAGGGCATATTTT. Its protein product is CASSLDRAYF. The chain is built from TRBV7-9 and TRBJ2-3, with 8 bases identical to TRBD1. This CDR3 region has 10 residues. CDR1 is SEHNR and CDR2 is FQNEAQ in the germline V gene (reference sequence). J lost 15 bases, V lost 5 bases, and 4 bases had no gene match.

This clonotype occurred a few times. This chain connects TRBV5-1 to TRBJ2-7; tentative D call: TRBD1 (6 bases). Trimming removed 4 bases at V and 0 bases at J, with 17 bases between. Germline CDR1 is SGHRS and CDR2 is YFSETQ. This CDR3 is built from 16 residues. This chain's CDR3 is CASSLPTGRVSYEQYF. The CDR3 DNA is TGCGCCAGCAGCCTTCCGACAGGTCGGGTCTCCTACGAGCAGTACTTC.

This clonotype was detected ten times or more. This rearrangement joins TRBV4-1 to TRBJ2-3, with D unclear. Trimming stripped 4 bases from V and 5 bases from J, with 10 bases between. The CDR3 is 13 amino acids. Germline CDR1 and CDR2: MGHRA and YSYEKL. The CDR3, as DNA: TGCGCCAGCAGCCGAGTGGTGGGAGATACGCAGTATTTT. It yields the protein CASSRVVGDTQYF.

The chain combines TRBV4-2 with TRBJ2-7; D is perhaps TRBD2 (5 bases). V gave up 2 bases and J gave up 2 bases, with 16 bases separating them. Per germline, CDR1 LGHNA and CDR2 YNFKEQ. This CDR3 spans 16 amino acids. CDR3 nucleotides: TGTGCCAGCAGCCAACCCCCCGGACCGGGGACCTACGAGCAGTACTTC. This sequence encodes CASSQPPGPGTYEQYF.